One sample yielded the 7 T cell receptor beta chains listed below, sequenced in a study of T cell repertoires in cytomegalovirus infection. No antigens are known for them. TCRdb used MiXCR to reprocess the reads, holding one entry per CDR3 protein. The data hold fewer than 1,000,000 distinct CDR3 sequences, with under 40% observed a single time. The input for sequencing was cultured CD8+ T cells from PBMCs, taken from culture after CMV antigen stimulation. The origin of the receptors is a human donor in good health (CMV status not recorded). Some clones in this sample may be carry-over from other donors' samples.

The chain combines TRBV19 with TRBJ2-2, with TRBD2 as a possible D gene (5 bases). Germline assignment: CDR1 LNHDA and CDR2 SQIVND (reference sequence). The CDR3 totals 13 residues. Trimming pared 11 bases from V and 6 bases from J, leaving 16 bases between. In DNA, the CDR3 is TGTGCCTCCCATCCCCCTAGCCCCGGGGAGCTGTTTTTT. This gives the protein CASHPPSPGELFF.

This clonotype was seen a handful of times. The chain combines TRBV4-3 with TRBJ1-2; D is unclear. V was cut by 8 bases and J by 3 bases, with 16 bases left in between. Per the germline V gene, CDR1 is LGHNA and CDR2 is YSLEER. The CDR3 is made up of 14 amino acids. The CDR3 region is CASGPASEDYGYTF. The CDR3 nucleotides read TGCGCCAGCGGTCCGGCCTCCGAGGACTATGGCTACACCTTC.

The V call is TRBV7-8, the J call TRBJ1-5; D is ambiguous. V lost 2 bases and J lost 0, with 14 bases in between. CDR1 is SGHVS, CDR2 FQNEAQ, per germline. The CDR3 loop spans 17 amino acids. The CDR3 DNA is TGTGCCAGCAGCTTACACCTCAGTGCAGATAGCAATCAGCCCCAGCATTTT. Encoded protein: CASSLHLSADSNQPQHF.

The rearrangement joins TRBV5-5 to TRBJ1-6; D uncertain. Germline V gene lookup returns CDR1 SGHKS and CDR2 YYEKEE (reference sequence). The CDR3 loop spans 13 amino acids. V was clipped by 10 bases and J by 3 bases, with 11 bases between them. CDR3: CASSENYNSPLHF. The DNA for the CDR3 is TGTGCCTCTTCAGAGAACTATAATTCACCCCTCCACTTT. Drawing the rest from reference TRBV5-5 and TRBJ1-6, the complete variable domain is DAGVTQSPTHLIKTRGQQVTLRCSPISGHKSVSWYQQVLGQGPQFIFQYYEKEERGRGNFPDRFSARQFPNYSSELNVNALLLGDSALYLCASSENYNSPLHFGNGTRLTVT.

The table lists this clonotype with many counts. The CDR3 region has the DNA TGTGCCAGCAGCTTATGGGTCTCCTACGAGCAGTACGTC. Protein product: CASSLWVSYEQYV. The rearrangement joins TRBV7-2 to TRBJ2-7; D uncertain. The CDR3 loop spans 13 amino acids. Germline V CDR1 and CDR2: SGHTA, FQGNSA. Trimming took 2 bases from V and 0 from J, leaving 5 bases between them.

In its sample, this clonotype was seen many times. This chain joins TRBV24-1 and TRBJ2-3, with 7 bases lining up with TRBD1. CDR1 and CDR2 from the germline V gene are KGHDR and SFDVKD. The V segment lost 4 bases and the J segment 5 bases; nucleotides outside the gene matches: 11. This CDR3 is built from 16 residues. CDR3 protein: CATSENDRAGKDTQYF. The CDR3 nucleotides read TGTGCCACCAGTGAAAACGACAGGGCCGGTAAAGATACGCAGTATTTT.

This clonotype was seen only a few times. The rearrangement joins TRBV27 to TRBJ1-2; maybe TRBD1 (5 bases). Between the trimmed V and J ends, which lost 5 bases and 0 bases, there was a span of 10 bases. Per the germline V gene, CDR1 is MNHEY and CDR2 is SMNVEV (reference sequence). The CDR3 totals 14 residues. CDR3 coding DNA: TGTGCCAGCAGTAACAGGAGCTCTAACTATGGCTACACCTTC. This codes for CASSNRSSNYGYTF.